The present T cell receptor beta chain was sequenced within a study of T cell clones after liver transplantation. Study at large: Post-transplant blood was tracked for graft-donor-reactive T cell clones identified in a pre-transplant mixed lymphocyte reaction. Without induction therapy, subjects received standard immunosuppression until 12-24 months post-transplant.

The CDR3 extends over 13 amino acids. V was cut by 4 bases and J by 0 bases, with 4 bases left in between. Germline V gives CDR1 SGHNT, CDR2 YYREEE (reference sequence). Generated by immunoSEQ multiplex PCR, the TCRdb table keeps only in-frame clones and is missing some. The sample records 9,000 to 9,500 clones, 60% to 80% being singletons. V gene TRBV5-4 combines with J gene TRBJ2-2; D is uncertain. The TCR comes from a human patient who received a liver transplant. Some T cells here may be from the graft donor. Specimen: CD8+ T cells from blood, collected at the 22-month timepoint. The CDR3 DNA reads as TGTGCCAGCAGCCCAGCGAACACCGGGGAGCTGTTTTTT. It is translated as CASSPANTGELFF.